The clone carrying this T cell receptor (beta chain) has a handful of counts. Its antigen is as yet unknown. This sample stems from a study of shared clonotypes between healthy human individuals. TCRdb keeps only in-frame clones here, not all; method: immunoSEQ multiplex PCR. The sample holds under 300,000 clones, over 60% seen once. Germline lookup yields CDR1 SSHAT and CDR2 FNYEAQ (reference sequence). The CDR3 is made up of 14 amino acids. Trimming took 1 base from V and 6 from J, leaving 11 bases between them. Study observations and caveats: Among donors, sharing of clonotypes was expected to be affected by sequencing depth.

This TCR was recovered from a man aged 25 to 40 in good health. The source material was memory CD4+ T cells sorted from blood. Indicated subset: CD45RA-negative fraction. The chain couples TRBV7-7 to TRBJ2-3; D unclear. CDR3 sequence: CASSLGDAVDTQYF. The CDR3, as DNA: TGTGCCAGCAGCTTAGGAGACGCCGTGGATACGCAGTATTTT.